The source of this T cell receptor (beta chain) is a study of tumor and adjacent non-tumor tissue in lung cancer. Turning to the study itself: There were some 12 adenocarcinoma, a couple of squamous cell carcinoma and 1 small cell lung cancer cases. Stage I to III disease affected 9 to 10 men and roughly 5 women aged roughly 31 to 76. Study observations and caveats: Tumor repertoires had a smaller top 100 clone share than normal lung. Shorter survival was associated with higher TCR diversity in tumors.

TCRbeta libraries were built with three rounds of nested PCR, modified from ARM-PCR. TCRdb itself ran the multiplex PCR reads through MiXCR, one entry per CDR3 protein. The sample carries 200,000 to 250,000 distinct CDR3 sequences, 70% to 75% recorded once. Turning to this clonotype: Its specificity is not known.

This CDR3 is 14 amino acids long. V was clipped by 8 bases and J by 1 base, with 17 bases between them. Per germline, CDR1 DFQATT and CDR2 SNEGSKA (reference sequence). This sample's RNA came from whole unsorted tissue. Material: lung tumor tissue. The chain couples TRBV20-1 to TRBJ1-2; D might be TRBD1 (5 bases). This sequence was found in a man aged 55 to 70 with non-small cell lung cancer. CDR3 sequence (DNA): TGCAGTACTATTATAGGGGAGCGTAACTATGGCTACACCTTC. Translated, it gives CSTIIGERNYGYTF.